The text below deals with one T cell receptor beta chain. This clonotype was recorded a few times. Its antigen is unknown. No much larger clone exists at a distance of one base, and base qualities are not known. The library was produced with 5' RACE. The sample was run on an Illumina HiSeq 2500. A second PCR of about 6 to 12 cycles was run with a J-beta primer mix and a sample-barcoded 5' primer. Each TCR beta cDNA molecule received a unique molecular identifier from a template-switch 5' adaptor carrying 12 random nucleotides. Each sample yielded at least 3 million CDR3-containing paired-end reads. First-strand cDNA was synthesized from all RNA with the Mint cDNA synthesis kit, primed by a TRBC-specific oligonucleotide. After uracil-DNA glycosylase treatment, a first 18-cycle PCR used universal primers M1SS and BC2_uni_R on all cDNA. On the authors' methods: Each sample was normalized by randomly selecting 1 million high-quality reads, each carrying a distinct molecular identifier. Instead of being binned into consensus sequences, reads that shared molecular identifiers were thrown out. MiTCR, set to a Q25 quality threshold and the strictest error-elimination algorithm, was used for CDR3 identification, clonotype clustering and error correction. A nonparametric unseen species model with Euler transformation was used to estimate a lower bound on total TCR beta diversity. Clones were called with MiXCR by TCRdb after fastp trimmed the public reads at Q25, and only in-frame beta chains were retained. Each entry is one CDR3 protein sequence, shown with its most common DNA and genes. V and J calls and clone size were set by TCRdb, not the authors. In this sample the table shows 800,000 to 1,300,000 distinct CDR3 sequences, 20% to 25% of which occur a single time. The ten largest account for 0.65% to 0.95% of the sample.

The donors were 40 or so Caucasian individuals from Russia, aged 6 to 90 years, who were systemically healthy. Each donor gave about 9.2 milliliters of peripheral blood, drawn into EDTA-treated Vacutainer tubes. PBMCs were isolated by Ficoll-Paque density-gradient centrifugation, with at least 6.5 million obtained per sample. Total RNA, at least 6 micrograms per sample, was extracted from PBMCs with Trizol reagent. For every donor, an aliquot of PBMCs went through flow cytometry to measure the percentages of naive CD45RAhigh/CD27high T cells. This sample is part of a study of blood T cells in healthy people across ages (dated by TCRdb to about 2015). Notes on the research overall: In model experiments, template switching captured about one uniquely barcoded TCR beta cDNA molecule for every two T cells. The donors were divided into four age groups: young (average 16 years), middle-aged (about 39), aged (about 61) and long-lived (roughly 88). Two additional independent replicas of 1 million unique cDNA reads from the same blood draw were analyzed for two donors (one aged 18 to 30 and one aged 80 or older). To track age-related changes in TCR beta repertoire diversity, the study relied on deep sequencing normalized with unique cDNA molecular identifiers.

General study outcomes and caveats: Observed TCR beta diversity per million T cells fell roughly linearly with age, and a significant reduction was already apparent by age about 36. Since profiling was done on bulk unsorted PBMCs, naive and antigen-experienced compartments could not be conclusively compared. Total diversity estimates from one million sequenced T cells were considered lower bounds and underestimates. There was a strong correlation between observed TCR beta diversity and the percentage of naive T cells measured by flow cytometry. Compared with the aged group, more naive CD4+ T cells, fewer expanded clones and increased TCR diversity were shown by the long-lived group, suggesting age selection. Donor CMV infection status was unknown, potentially confounding age-related changes in expanded clonotypes.

CDR1 is given as MNHNY and CDR2 as SVGAGI, both from the germline V gene (reference sequence). V ends up 8 bases short and J 4 bases short, with an unmatched junction base count of 7. Taken from cysteine to phenylalanine, the CDR3 has 13 residues. Only the CDR3 portion is preserved as DNA: 39 bases, with reading frame beginning at the first base. These data were also reused for a study on T cells of mothers and their children. As the second publication notes: Donors were nine systemically healthy Caucasian individuals: three mothers and their six children. cDNA synthesis consumed the entire amount of extracted RNA, loaded at about 1.5 ug RNA in each 15 ul reaction. In the second PCR, the M1S primer introduced both the sample barcodes and 2-4 random nucleotides. Each mother yielded over 9.5 million TCR beta CDR3 reads and each child some 3 million reads. TCR recombination output is similarly shaped by thymic selection in related and unrelated pairs, with a minor effect exerted by inherited differences. Normalized repertoire overlap in related mother-child pairs was always slightly higher than in unrelated mother-child pairs, but the difference was never significant. No persistent microchimeric T cell clones were found, with a detection sensitivity of approximately 100 clones per million clonotypes. In the study, deep NGS was used to compare the TCR beta repertoires of mothers and children, and features distinguishing related mother-child pairs from unrelated individuals were sought. Mothers averaged 40 +/- 4 years of age and children averaged about 10 +/- 4 years. Libraries were sequenced on Illumina HiSeq 2000 with 100+100 nt paired-end reads after adapter ligation with NEBNext reagents. Mother and child libraries were prepared a month apart and sequenced in separate runs to prevent cross-contamination. For each donor, somewhere between roughly 450,000 and 2,100,000 distinct TCR beta clonotypes were identified. Naive TCR beta clonotypes were estimated from low-frequency clonotypes matched to each donor's FACS-determined naive share, without sorting.

In this chain, TRBV6-6 is recombined with TRBJ2-5, and TRBD2 aligns with 7 junction nucleotides. This sequence originates from a girl under 10 years old in good health. Sequencing was carried out using blood. For the CDR3, the sequence is CASALGGGETQYF. At the DNA level, the sequence is TGTGCCAGCGCCCTGGGGGGGGGAGAGACCCAGTACTTC.